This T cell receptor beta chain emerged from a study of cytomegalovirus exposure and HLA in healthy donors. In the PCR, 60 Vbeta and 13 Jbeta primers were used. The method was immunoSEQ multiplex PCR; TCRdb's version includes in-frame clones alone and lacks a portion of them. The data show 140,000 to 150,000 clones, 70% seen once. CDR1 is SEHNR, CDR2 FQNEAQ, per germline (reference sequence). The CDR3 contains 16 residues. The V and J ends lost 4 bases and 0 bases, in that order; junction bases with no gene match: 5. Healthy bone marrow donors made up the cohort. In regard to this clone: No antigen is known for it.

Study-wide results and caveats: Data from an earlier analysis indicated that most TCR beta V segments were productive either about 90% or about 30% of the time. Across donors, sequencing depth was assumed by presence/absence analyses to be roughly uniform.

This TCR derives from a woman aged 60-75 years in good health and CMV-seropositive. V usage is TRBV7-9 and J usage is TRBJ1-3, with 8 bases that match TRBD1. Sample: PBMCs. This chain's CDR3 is CASSSRGLSSGNTIYF. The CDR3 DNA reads TGTGCCAGCAGCTCCAGGGGGCTAAGCTCTGGAAACACCATATATTTT.